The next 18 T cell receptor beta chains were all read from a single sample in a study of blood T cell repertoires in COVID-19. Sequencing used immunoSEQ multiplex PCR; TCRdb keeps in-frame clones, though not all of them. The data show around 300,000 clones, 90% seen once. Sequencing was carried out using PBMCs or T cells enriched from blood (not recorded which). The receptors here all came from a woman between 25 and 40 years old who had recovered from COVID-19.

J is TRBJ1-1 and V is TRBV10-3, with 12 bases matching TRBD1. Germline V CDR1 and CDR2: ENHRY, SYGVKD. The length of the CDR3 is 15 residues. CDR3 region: CATEGDRGLNTEAFF. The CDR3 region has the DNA TGTGCTACTGAGGGGGACAGGGGGCTGAACACTGAAGCTTTCTTT.

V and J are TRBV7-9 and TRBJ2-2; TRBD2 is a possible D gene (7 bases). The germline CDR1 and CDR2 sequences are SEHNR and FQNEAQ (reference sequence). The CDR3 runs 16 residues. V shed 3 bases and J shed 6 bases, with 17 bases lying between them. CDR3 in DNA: TGTGCCAGCAGCTTTGGGGGCGGGAGAGGTTCCGGGGAGCTGTTTTTT. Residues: CASSFGGGRGSGELFF.

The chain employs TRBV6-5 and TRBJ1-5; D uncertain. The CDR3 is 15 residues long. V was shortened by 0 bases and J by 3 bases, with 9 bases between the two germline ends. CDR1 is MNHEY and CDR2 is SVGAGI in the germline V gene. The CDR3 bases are TGTGCCAGCAGTTACTCGTGGCAGGTCAATCAGCCCCAGCATTTT. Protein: CASSYSWQVNQPQHF.

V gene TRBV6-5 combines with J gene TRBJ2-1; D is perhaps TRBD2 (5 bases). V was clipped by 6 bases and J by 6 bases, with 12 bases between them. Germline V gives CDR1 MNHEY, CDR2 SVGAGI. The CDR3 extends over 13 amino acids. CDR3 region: CASRRIRGNEQFF. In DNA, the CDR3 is TGTGCCAGCAGGCGGATTCGGGGCAATGAGCAGTTCTTC.

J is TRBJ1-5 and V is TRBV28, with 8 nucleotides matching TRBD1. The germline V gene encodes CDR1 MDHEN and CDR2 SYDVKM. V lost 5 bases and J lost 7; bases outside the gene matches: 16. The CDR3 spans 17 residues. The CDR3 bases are TGTGCCAGCAGTCCCCCCGTGCGGACAGGGCTTTGGCAGCCCCAGCATTTT. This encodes CASSPPVRTGLWQPQHF.

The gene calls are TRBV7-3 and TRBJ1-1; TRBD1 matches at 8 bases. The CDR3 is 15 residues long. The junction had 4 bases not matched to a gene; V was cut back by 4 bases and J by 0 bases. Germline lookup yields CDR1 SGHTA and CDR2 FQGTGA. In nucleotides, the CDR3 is TGTGCCAGCAGCTGGACAGGGCGCATGAACACTGAAGCTTTCTTT. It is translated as CASSWTGRMNTEAFF.

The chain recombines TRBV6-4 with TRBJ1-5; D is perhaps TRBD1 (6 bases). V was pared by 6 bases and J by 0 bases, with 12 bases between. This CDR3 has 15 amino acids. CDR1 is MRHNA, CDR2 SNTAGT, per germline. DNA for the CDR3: TGTGCCAGCAGAAAGGACAGTTATAGCAATCAGCCCCAGCATTTT. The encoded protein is CASRKDSYSNQPQHF.

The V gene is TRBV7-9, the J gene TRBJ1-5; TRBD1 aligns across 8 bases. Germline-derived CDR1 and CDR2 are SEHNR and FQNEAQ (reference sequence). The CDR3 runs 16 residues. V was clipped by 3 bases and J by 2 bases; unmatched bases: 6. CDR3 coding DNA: TGTGCCAGCAGCTTTCAGGGGGCTAAGGGCAATCAGCCCCAGCATTTT. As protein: CASSFQGAKGNQPQHF.

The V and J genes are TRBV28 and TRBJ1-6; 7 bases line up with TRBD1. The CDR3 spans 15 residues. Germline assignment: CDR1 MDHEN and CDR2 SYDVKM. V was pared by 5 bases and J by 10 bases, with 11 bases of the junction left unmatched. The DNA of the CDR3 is TGTGCCAGCAGTGAAACACGAGGGGGCTGGTCACCCCTCCACTTT. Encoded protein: CASSETRGGWSPLHF.

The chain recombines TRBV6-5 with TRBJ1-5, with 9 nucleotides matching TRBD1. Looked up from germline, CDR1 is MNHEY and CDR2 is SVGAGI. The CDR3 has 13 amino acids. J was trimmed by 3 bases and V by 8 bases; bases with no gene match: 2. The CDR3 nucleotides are TGTGCCAGCGGACAGGGGCCCAATCAGCCCCAGCATTTT. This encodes CASGQGPNQPQHF.

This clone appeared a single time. CDR3 coding DNA: TGCAGCGTTCGACAGAGCACTGAAGCTTTCTTT. Amino acid sequence: CSVRQSTEAFF. This chain joins TRBV29-1 and TRBJ1-1, with a tentative D call TRBD1 (5 bases). The V gene lost 5 bases and the J gene lost 4 bases, with 8 bases spanning the gap. Germline-derived CDR1 and CDR2 are SQVTM and ANQGSEA. CDR3 size: 11 residues. The variable domain in full, completed from reference TRBV29-1 and TRBJ1-1, reads SAVISQKPSRDICQRGTSLTIQCQVDSQVTMMFWYRQQPGQSLTLIATANQGSEATYESGFVIDKFPISRPNLTFSTLTVSNMSPEDSSIYLCSVRQSTEAFFGQGTRLTVV.

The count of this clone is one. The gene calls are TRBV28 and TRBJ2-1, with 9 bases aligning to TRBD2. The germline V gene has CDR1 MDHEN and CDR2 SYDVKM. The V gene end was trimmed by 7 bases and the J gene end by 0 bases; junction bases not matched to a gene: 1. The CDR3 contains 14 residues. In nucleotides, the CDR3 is TGTGCCAGCATTAGCGGGAGCTCCTACAATGAGCAGTTCTTC. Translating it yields CASISGSSYNEQFF. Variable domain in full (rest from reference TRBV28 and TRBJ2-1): DVKVTQSSRYLVKRTGEKVFLECVQDMDHENMFWYRQDPGLGLRLIYFSYDVKMKEKGDIPEGYSVSREKKERFSLILESASTNQTSMYLCASISGSSYNEQFFGPGTRLTVL.

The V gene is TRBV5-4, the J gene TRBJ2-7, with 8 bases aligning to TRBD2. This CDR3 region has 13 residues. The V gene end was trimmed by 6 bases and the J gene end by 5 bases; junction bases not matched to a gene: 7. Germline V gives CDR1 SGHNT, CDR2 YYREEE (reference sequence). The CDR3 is CASTGTRTNEQYF. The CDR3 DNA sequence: TGTGCCAGCACTGGGACTAGAACAAACGAGCAGTACTTC.

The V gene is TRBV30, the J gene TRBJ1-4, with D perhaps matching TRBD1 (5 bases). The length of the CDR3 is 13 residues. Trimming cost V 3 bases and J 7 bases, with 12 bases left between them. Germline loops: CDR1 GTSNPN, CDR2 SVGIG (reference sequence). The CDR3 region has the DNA TGTGCCTGGAGCGCTGGGGGGGGTGAAAAACTGTTTTTT. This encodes CAWSAGGGEKLFF.

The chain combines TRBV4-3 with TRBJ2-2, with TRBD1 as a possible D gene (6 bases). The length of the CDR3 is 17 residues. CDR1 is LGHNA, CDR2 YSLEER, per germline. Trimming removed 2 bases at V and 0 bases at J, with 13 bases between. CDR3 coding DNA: TGCGCCAGCAGCCAAACAGTTCCAGGGGCGAACACCGGGGAGCTGTTTTTT. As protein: CASSQTVPGANTGELFF.

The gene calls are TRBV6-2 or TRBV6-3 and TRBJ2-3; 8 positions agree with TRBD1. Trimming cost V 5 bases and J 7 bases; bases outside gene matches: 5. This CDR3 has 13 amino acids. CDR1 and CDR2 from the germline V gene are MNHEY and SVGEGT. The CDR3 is CASSAGGAYTQYF. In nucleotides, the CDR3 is TGTGCCAGCAGTGCAGGGGGCGCGTATACGCAGTATTTT.

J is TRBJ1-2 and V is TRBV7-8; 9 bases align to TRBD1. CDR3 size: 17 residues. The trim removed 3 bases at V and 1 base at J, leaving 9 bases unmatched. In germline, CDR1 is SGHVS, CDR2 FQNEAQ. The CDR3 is CASSFSKGQGINYGYTF. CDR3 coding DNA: TGTGCCAGCAGCTTTTCTAAGGGACAGGGAATTAACTATGGCTACACCTTC.

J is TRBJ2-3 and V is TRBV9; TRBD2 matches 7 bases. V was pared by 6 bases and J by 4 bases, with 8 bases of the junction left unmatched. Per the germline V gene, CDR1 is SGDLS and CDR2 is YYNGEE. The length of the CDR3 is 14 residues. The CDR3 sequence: CASKGGSSADTQYF. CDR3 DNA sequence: TGTGCCAGCAAGGGAGGGAGTAGCGCAGATACGCAGTATTTT. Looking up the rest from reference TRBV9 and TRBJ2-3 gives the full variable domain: DSGVTQTPKHLITATGQRVTLRCSPRSGDLSVYWYQQSLDQGLQFLIQYYNGEERAKGNILERFSAQQFPDLHSELNLSSLELGDSALYFCASKGGSSADTQYFGPGTRLTVL.